These 21 T cell receptor beta chains were all obtained from the same sample, sequenced in a study of post-analysis software for immune sequencing data. TCR beta cDNA libraries had unique molecular identifiers. MiXCR, run by TCRdb on the PCR reads, gives a single entry per CDR3 protein. The top ten clones hold around 0.56% of a sample with hundreds of thousands of distinct CDR3 sequences, 30% of them seen once. What these receptors recognize is not known. Study-level points and caveats: The study found TRBV5-6, TRBV5-1 and TRBV20-1 among 5 or 6 TRBV segments more frequent in patients than controls.

Sequences were obtained from blood. The receptors were gathered from a girl aged 5 to 17 with multiple sclerosis.

The V gene is TRBV12-3 or TRBV12-4, the J gene TRBJ1-2; 7 bases agree with TRBD1. V lost 6 bases, J lost 9 bases, and 16 bases stayed unmatched. This CDR3 spans 15 amino acids. CDR3 protein: CASSLPNRGRDSYTF. CDR3 in DNA: TGTGCCAGCAGCTTGCCGAACAGGGGTAGGGATAGCTACACCTTC.

V usage is TRBV7-9 and J usage is TRBJ1-1; no definite D call. Germline V gene lookup returns CDR1 SEHNR and CDR2 FQNEAQ (reference sequence). Trimming shortened V by 2 bases and J by 5 bases, and 6 bases separated the two germline ends. This CDR3 has 12 amino acids. Written as DNA, the CDR3 is TGTGCCAGCAGCTTATGGGCTACTGAAGCTTTCTTT. It translates to CASSLWATEAFF.

This clonotype was detected many times. The chain joins TRBV6-5 to TRBJ2-7; no clear D gene. V dropped 6 bases and J dropped 1 base, with 10 bases sitting between them. Germline CDR1 and CDR2: MNHEY and SVGAGI. The CDR3 has 13 amino acids. The CDR3 sequence is CASSGWRSYEQYF. CDR3 DNA: TGTGCCAGCAGCGGATGGCGGTCCTACGAGCAGTACTTC.

Only a few counts were recorded for this clonotype. V and J are TRBV6-2 or TRBV6-3 and TRBJ2-7; D is ambiguous. The germline CDR1 and CDR2 sequences are MNHEY and SVGEGT. CDR3 size: 14 residues. V was trimmed by 6 bases and J by 0 bases, leaving 12 bases between them. CDR3 nucleotides: TGTGCCAGCAGCCGAGGACGGCACTCCTACGAGCAGTACTTC. It is translated as CASSRGRHSYEQYF.

This rearrangement joins TRBV28 to TRBJ2-1; TRBD2 might be the D (5 bases). Germline CDR1 MDHEN, CDR2 SYDVKM. V was clipped by 4 bases and J by 9 bases, with 16 bases between them. This CDR3 contains 14 residues. The CDR3 reads CASSSQSTRGEQFF. The CDR3 DNA is TGTGCCAGCAGTTCCCAGTCCACTCGGGGTGAGCAGTTCTTC.

This clonotype was picked up a small number of times. CDR3: CASSAWDRGQSEQYF. DNA for the CDR3: TGTGCCAGCAGTGCCTGGGACAGGGGGCAGTCCGAGCAGTACTTC. This rearrangement joins TRBV25-1 to TRBJ2-7; the match to TRBD1 covers 12 bases. This CDR3 is built from 15 residues. The trim removed 4 bases at V and 6 bases at J, leaving 7 bases unmatched. The germline V gene encodes CDR1 MGHDK and CDR2 SYGVNS.

The gene calls are TRBV18 and TRBJ2-7; D is perhaps TRBD1 or TRBD2 (5 bases each). This CDR3 region has 14 residues. Between the trimmed V and J ends, which lost 8 bases and 0 bases, there was a span of 14 bases. The V gene's germline CDR1 is KGHSH and CDR2 LQKENI. CDR3 coding DNA: TGTGCCAGCCCTGACCGGGGCCACTCCTACGAGCAGTACTTC. Protein product: CASPDRGHSYEQYF.

V gene TRBV10-3 combines with J gene TRBJ2-5; 8 bases are shared with TRBD1. The J segment lost 3 bases and the V segment lost 2 bases, leaving 5 bases of the junction unmatched. The CDR3 runs 15 residues. Germline CDR1 and CDR2: ENHRY and SYGVKD. The CDR3 protein is CAISEIKTGEETQYF. CDR3 in DNA: TGTGCCATCAGTGAGATAAAGACAGGGGAAGAGACCCAGTACTTC.

The rearrangement links TRBV4-3 to TRBJ2-1, with TRBD2 identical over 9 bases. J was trimmed by 5 bases and V by 3 bases; bases with no gene match: 8. CDR1 is LGHNA and CDR2 is YSLEER in the germline V gene. The CDR3 has 16 amino acids. CDR3 sequence (DNA): TGCGCCAGCAGCCAGAGAATAGCGGGAGCCCACAATGAGCAGTTCTTC. Its protein is CASSQRIAGAHNEQFF.

This rearrangement joins TRBV18 to TRBJ1-3; 8 bases map to TRBD1. CDR1 is KGHSH, CDR2 LQKENI, per germline. V was clipped by 3 bases and J by 0 bases; unmatched bases: 7. The CDR3 totals 17 residues. CDR3 sequence (DNA): TGTGCCAGCTCACCTTCGGGACAGGAATACTCTGGAAACACCATATATTTT. Amino acids: CASSPSGQEYSGNTIYF.

This clonotype was counted a few times. The V and J genes are TRBV3-1 and TRBJ1-5; tentatively, D is TRBD1 (5 bases). The CDR3 runs to 15 residues. Trimming left V 3 bases short and J 4 bases short, with 13 bases between. The V gene's germline CDR1 is LGHDT and CDR2 YNNKEL (reference sequence). The CDR3 sequence: CASSQGPLGNQPQHF. Written as DNA, the CDR3 is TGTGCCAGCAGCCAGGGACCGCTAGGAAATCAGCCCCAGCATTTT.

The sample holds a few counts of this clonotype. The chain has TRBV5-1 and TRBJ1-2; D call uncertain. This CDR3 has 14 amino acids. Germline values: CDR1 SGHRS, CDR2 YFSETQ. V lost 3 bases and J 2 bases, leaving 11 bases between the germline ends. For the CDR3, the DNA is TGCGCCAGCAGCTCGGACGGTTTAAACTATGGCTACACCTTC. Amino acid sequence: CASSSDGLNYGYTF. The whole variable domain, filled in from reference TRBV5-1 and TRBJ1-2, reads KAGVTQTPRYLIKTRGQQVTLSCSPISGHRSVSWYQQTPGQGLQFLFEYFSETQRNKGNFPGRFSGRQFSNSRSEMNVSTLELGDSALYLCASSSDGLNYGYTFGSGTRLTVV.

This clonotype has more than one count but fewer than ten. This chain connects TRBV9 to TRBJ2-1, with 10 bases identical to TRBD2. CDR3 length equals 15 residues. Trimming removed 4 bases from V and 7 bases from J; junction bases left unmatched: 8. Germline lookup yields CDR1 SGDLS and CDR2 YYNGEE. CDR3 nucleotides: TGTGCCAGCAGCAACAGCGGGAGGGCACGTAATGAGCAGTTCTTC. Protein: CASSNSGRARNEQFF.

Of note for this clonotype: The junction shows a germline mismatch at one end, possibly a read error. The chain carries TRBV6-1 and TRBJ2-7, with 13 bases that match TRBD2. Germline lookup yields CDR1 MNHNS and CDR2 SASEGT. The CDR3 is 15 residues long. The CDR3 nucleotides are TGTGCCAACAGTTGGACTAGCGGGAGCTCCTACGAGCAGTACTTC. It is translated as CANSWTSGSSYEQYF.

The chain recombines TRBV7-2 with TRBJ1-4; TRBD1 agrees at 8 bases. With V trimmed by 2 bases and J by 10 bases, 6 bases remained unmatched. CDR3 length: 14 amino acids. Germline values: CDR1 SGHTA, CDR2 FQGNSA. The CDR3 protein is CASSLPGGSGKLFF. The CDR3 DNA is TGTGCCAGCAGCTTACCAGGGGGCTCCGGAAAACTGTTTTTT.

This clonotype was recorded at least ten times. Here the CDR3 DNA reads TGTGCCAGCAGTTTAAGGACAGATAATGAGCAGTTCTTC. It specifies CASSLRTDNEQFF. This chain connects TRBV12-3 or TRBV12-4 to TRBJ2-1, with a weak D call TRBD1 (6 bases). This CDR3 is 13 amino acids long. The ends were cut back, 2 bases at V and 7 bases at J, with 9 bases in the middle.

V and J are TRBV6-5 and TRBJ2-3; 10 nucleotides line up with TRBD2. V lost 6 bases to trimming and J lost 1 base; unmatched junction nucleotides: 4. Germline V gene sequence: CDR1 MNHEY, CDR2 SVGAGI. The CDR3 contains 15 residues. CDR3 coding DNA: TGTGCCAGCAGACAAGGACTAGCGGGCACAGATACGCAGTATTTT. Encoded protein: CASRQGLAGTDTQYF.

The sample holds many counts of this clonotype. This rearrangement joins TRBV9 to TRBJ2-3; D not certain. CDR1 and CDR2 (germline): SGDLS, YYNGEE. The CDR3 runs to 11 residues. Trimming removed 0 bases at V and 7 bases at J, with 3 bases between. This CDR3 reads CASSVANTQYF. CDR3 DNA: TGTGCCAGCAGCGTAGCCAATACGCAGTATTTT. Combining the CDR3 with reference TRBV9 and TRBJ2-3 gives the whole variable domain DSGVTQTPKHLITATGQRVTLRCSPRSGDLSVYWYQQSLDQGLQFLIQYYNGEERAKGNILERFSAQQFPDLHSELNLSSLELGDSALYFCASSVANTQYFGPGTRLTVL.

There are a few counts of this clonotype. J is TRBJ2-1 and V is TRBV12-3 or TRBV12-4; 12 nucleotides agree with TRBD2. This CDR3 is 15 amino acids long. Losses at the gene ends were 3 bases for V and 7 bases for J; bases not matched to a gene: 4. This CDR3 is CASSLTSGSKNEQFF. CDR3 in DNA: TGTGCCAGCAGTTTGACTAGCGGGAGCAAAAATGAGCAGTTCTTC.

Comment on this clonotype: Relative to the germline gene, one junction end is altered; a read error may explain this. CDR3 in DNA: TGCAGTGCTTTCGGGGGTTTCAACACAGGTACGCAGTATTTT. Amino acid sequence: CSAFGGFNTGTQYF. This chain links TRBV20-1 with TRBJ2-3, with D possibly matching TRBD2 (6 bases). This CDR3 spans 14 amino acids. The germline CDR1 and CDR2 sequences are DFQATT and SNEGSKA (reference sequence).

This chain connects TRBV19 to TRBJ2-5; 7 positions match TRBD2. Germline-derived CDR1 and CDR2 are LNHDA and SQIVND (reference sequence). V shed 11 bases, J shed 4 bases, and the junction held 7 bases outside the gene matches. The CDR3 sequence is 12 residues long. CDR3 bases: TGTGCCGTGGGACTACCCGGAGAGACCCAGTACTTC. Translated, it gives CAVGLPGETQYF. Using reference TRBV19 and TRBJ2-5 for the parts outside the CDR3, the full variable domain is DGGITQSPKYLFRKEGQNVTLSCEQNLNHDAMYWYRQDPGQGLRLIYYSQIVNDFQKGDIAEGYSVSREKKESFPLTVTSAQKNPTAFYLCAVGLPGETQYFGPGTRLLVL.